This T cell receptor (beta chain) emerged from a study of beta chain features in type 1 diabetes. In germline, CDR1 is MDHEN, CDR2 SYDVKM. Trimming removed 3 bases at V and 5 bases at J, with 4 bases between. The CDR3 is 11 residues long. The whole isolated RNA underwent reverse transcription, so sequencing captured expressed TCRB transcripts. Some clones are missing from TCRdb's copy, which holds only in-frame ones; the method was immunoSEQ multiplex PCR. The data hold 300,000 to 350,000 clones, with approximately 8% observed a single time. This clone occurred a few times. The sample has other DNA sequences that encode this CDR3 too.

Sequencing was carried out using central memory CD4+ T cells from blood. The receptor comes from a woman aged 18-30 years in good health. V is TRBV28 and J is TRBJ2-5, with unresolved D. CDR3 sequence reads: CASSFRETQYF. Written as DNA, the CDR3 is TGTGCCAGCAGTTTTAGGGAGACCCAGTACTTC.